These 16 T cell receptor beta chains were all obtained from the same sample, sequenced in a study of immune cell composition in non-small cell lung cancer (dated by TCRdb to about 2017). Receptors were amplified or captured by the immunoSEQ multiplex PCR assay. The table was pulled from immuneACCESS by TCRdb, which kept in-frame rearrangements only. Such tables lose some clones; where checked, under half of the loss comes from unresolved V genes, and the rest has no known cause. In this sample the table shows some 8,000 clones, just under 70% of which occur a single time. The top ten hold around 8.2% of the sample. The source material was lung tumor tissue. The receptors derive from a human donor with non-small cell lung cancer.

V and J are TRBV19 and TRBJ1-6; 8 bases are shared with TRBD1. V trimming: 9 bases; J trimming: 0 bases; junction bases outside the gene matches: 4. CDR1 is LNHDA, CDR2 SQIVND, per germline (reference sequence). The CDR3 runs to 15 residues. The CDR3: CASGQGSSYNSPLHF. The CDR3 coding sequence is TGTGCCAGCGGACAGGGAAGCTCCTATAATTCACCCCTCCACTTT.

The chain has TRBV5-4 and TRBJ2-3; possible D gene TRBD1, 5 bases. This CDR3 comprises 15 residues. V was pared by 5 bases and J by 5 bases, with 18 bases between. Germline V CDR1 and CDR2: SGHNT, YYREEE (reference sequence). CDR3 bases: TGTGCCAGCAGGAAGGAAAGGTCAGACAGAGATACGCAGTATTTT. This sequence encodes CASRKERSDRDTQYF.

V and J are TRBV7-3 and TRBJ2-3; the match to TRBD2 covers 9 bases. Germline V gene sequence: CDR1 SGHTA, CDR2 FQGTGA. The CDR3 is 14 residues long. The ends lost 3 bases at V and 5 bases at J; junction bases unmatched: 3. CDR3 amino acids: CASSLGLAGDTQYF. CDR3 bases: TGTGCCAGCAGCTTGGGACTAGCAGGAGATACGCAGTATTTT.

This sequence joins TRBV23-1 and TRBJ2-5; D not resolved. TRBV23-1 is an ORF for which the function is uncertain. The V end was cut by 8 bases, the J end by 5 bases, with 15 bases between. The CDR3 totals 13 residues. CDR3 DNA sequence: TGCGCCAGCCCCCGAGGTCCCTTCGAGACCCAGTACTTC. Translating it yields CASPRGPFETQYF.

This clone has just one count. This CDR3 is CASNRGAGQQETQYF. The CDR3 region has the DNA TGTGCCAGCAATAGGGGTGCGGGACAGCAAGAGACCCAGTACTTC. The V and J genes are TRBV6-1 and TRBJ2-5, with D perhaps matching TRBD1 (7 bases). Trimming cost V 7 bases and J 2 bases, with 17 bases left between them. This CDR3 has 15 residues. CDR1 MNHNS and CDR2 SASEGT come from the germline V gene.

The table lists this clone with a few counts. The rearrangement links TRBV27 to TRBJ2-1; D ambiguous. Germline V gene sequence: CDR1 MNHEY, CDR2 SMNVEV (reference sequence). The length of the CDR3 is 13 residues. V dropped 1 base and J dropped 3 bases, with 4 bases sitting between them. The CDR3 loop is CASSLYGYNEQFF. The DNA for the CDR3 is TGTGCCAGCAGTTTATACGGCTACAATGAGCAGTTCTTC.

The rearrangement uses TRBV5-1 and TRBJ1-2; D is ambiguous. Per germline, CDR1 SGHRS and CDR2 YFSETQ. The V end lost 1 base, the J end lost 4 bases, and 5 bases lay between the germline ends. The CDR3 has 12 residues. The CDR3 DNA sequence: TGCGCCAGCAGCTTGTTCAGCTATGGCTACACCTTC. It specifies CASSLFSYGYTF.

The chain employs TRBV7-3 and TRBJ2-3; D is undetermined. The ends were cut back, 3 bases at V and 5 bases at J, with 3 bases in the middle. Per the germline V gene, CDR1 is SGHTA and CDR2 is FQGTGA. The CDR3 runs 11 residues. Written as DNA, the CDR3 is TGTGCCAGCAGCTTCGGAGATACGCAGTATTTT. This encodes CASSFGDTQYF. The variable domain in full, with the rest retrieved from reference TRBV7-3 and TRBJ2-3, is GAGVSQTPSNKVTEKGKYVELRCDPISGHTALYWYRQSLGQGPEFLIYFQGTGAADDSGLPNDRFFAVRPEGSVSTLKIQRTERGDSAVYLCASSFGDTQYFGPGTRLTVL.

This clone was seen a handful of times. CDR3 nucleotide sequence: TGTGCCAGCAGCGTGGGACTCGGAAACACCATATATTTT. Translated, it gives CASSVGLGNTIYF. V and J are TRBV7-3 and TRBJ1-3; perhaps TRBD1 as D (5 bases). Germline V gives CDR1 SGHTA, CDR2 FQGTGA. This CDR3 spans 13 amino acids. The V and J ends lost 5 bases and 4 bases respectively, with 9 bases between them.

This chain joins TRBV28 and TRBJ2-3, with 11 bases lining up with TRBD2. The germline gives CDR1 MDHEN, CDR2 SYDVKM. This CDR3 is built from 15 residues. Trimming cost V 4 bases and J 6 bases; bases outside gene matches: 6. In nucleotides, the CDR3 is TGTGCCAGCAGTTCATTAGCGGGGGGGCGGGATACGCAGTATTTT. As protein: CASSSLAGGRDTQYF.

J is TRBJ1-1 and V is TRBV9, with D tentatively TRBD1 (6 bases). The CDR3 is 14 residues long. Germline V lookup: CDR1 SGDLS, CDR2 YYNGEE. Trimming took off 3 bases at V and 5 bases at J, with 14 bases between the two ends. The CDR3 nucleotides read TGTGCCAGCAGCGCCGGGAGGGGGAGGACTGAAGCTTTCTTT. Encoded protein: CASSAGRGRTEAFF.

The chain carries TRBV7-3 and TRBJ1-2; 7 bases are a match to TRBD1. The V gene's germline CDR1 is SGHTA and CDR2 FQGTGA. This CDR3 has 15 residues. Unmatched junction bases numbered 4, after V lost 1 base and J lost 2 bases. DNA of the CDR3: TGTGCCAGCAGCTTAAGTAGGACAGGCAACTATGGCTACACCTTC. The encoded protein is CASSLSRTGNYGYTF.

The V gene is TRBV7-9, the J gene TRBJ1-4; D gene unclear. This CDR3 region has 12 residues. Germline-derived CDR1 and CDR2 are SEHNR and FQNEAQ (reference sequence). Trimming left V 0 bases short and J 8 bases short, with 4 bases between. As DNA, the CDR3 is TGTGCCAGCAGCTTAGCTAGCGAAAAACTGTTTTTT. Translated, it gives CASSLASEKLFF.

The chain is built from TRBV28 and TRBJ2-7; 10 positions match TRBD2. The ends lost 5 bases at V and 2 bases at J; junction bases unmatched: 9. This CDR3 region has 16 residues. From germline, CDR1 is MDHEN and CDR2 SYDVKM. In DNA form, the CDR3 reads TGTGCCAGCAGTCCTCCAGCGGGAGGGCCTGCCTACGAGCAGTACTTC. Protein product: CASSPPAGGPAYEQYF.

This rearrangement joins TRBV4-1 to TRBJ2-2; D might be TRBD2 (6 bases). Trimming shortened V by 1 base and J by 3 bases, and 21 bases separated the two germline ends. The CDR3 spans 19 residues. Germline CDR1 reads MGHRA; CDR2 reads YSYEKL. CDR3: CASSQGFSGGSRDTGELFF. In nucleotides, the CDR3 is TGCGCCAGCAGCCAAGGTTTTTCTGGGGGGTCTCGTGACACCGGGGAGCTGTTTTTT.

The chain uses TRBV7-3 and TRBJ2-5; TRBD1 is a possible D gene (5 bases). V gave up 1 base and J gave up 5 bases, with 14 bases separating them. Germline lookup yields CDR1 SGHTA and CDR2 FQGTGA. The CDR3 runs to 15 residues. The CDR3 DNA reads TGTGCCAGCAGCTTAATGGGCCAGGGATTTGAGACCCAGTACTTC. Residues: CASSLMGQGFETQYF.